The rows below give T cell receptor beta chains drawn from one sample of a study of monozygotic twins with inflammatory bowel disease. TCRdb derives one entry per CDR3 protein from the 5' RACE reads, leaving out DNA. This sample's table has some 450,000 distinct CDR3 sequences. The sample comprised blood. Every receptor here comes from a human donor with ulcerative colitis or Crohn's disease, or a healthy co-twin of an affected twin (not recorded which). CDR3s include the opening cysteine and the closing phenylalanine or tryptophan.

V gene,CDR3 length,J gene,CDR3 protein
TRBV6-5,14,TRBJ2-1,CASRQGLMSDEQFF
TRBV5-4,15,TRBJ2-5,CASSRVGQGSETQYF
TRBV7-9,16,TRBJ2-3,CASSSTSSIGADTQYF
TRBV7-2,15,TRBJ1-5,CASSLRTGSNQPQHF
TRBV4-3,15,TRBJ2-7,CASSQDGLATYEQYF
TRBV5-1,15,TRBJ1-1,CASSSDGGRNTEAFF
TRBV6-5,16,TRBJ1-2,CASISPGQGLVGGYTF
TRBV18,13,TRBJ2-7,CASSPSGTSDGTF
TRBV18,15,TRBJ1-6,CASSQAGQGNSPLHF
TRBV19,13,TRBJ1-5,CASSKGPNQPQHF